This T cell receptor beta chain was found in a study of blood T cell repertoires in COVID-19. Study-level information: The origin of the acute and convalescent COVID-19 samples was the United States, Italy and Spain. From T cells, B-cell-depleted T cells, or PBMCs came the material, which was cDNA or gDNA.

Seattle enrolled patients during active infection and tracked them longitudinally. This CDR3 has 13 amino acids. CDR1 is MNHEY, CDR2 SVGEGT, per germline. With 0 bases removed from V and 14 bases from J, the gap between germline ends came to 11 bases. In the original workflow: Amplification from reference gene primers served as the basis for estimated nucleated cell counts. Sequencing was performed with immunoSEQ multiplex PCR; in TCRdb, only in-frame clones are kept and a portion is missing. The D gene and trimming were derived from the DNA, and the V and J assignments and clone size from that table. This sample has under 300,000 clones; roughly 90% occur once, and the top ten carry 2.1%.

The sequencing input was peripheral blood. This receptor was identified in a woman between 55 and 75 years old with COVID-19, enrolled during active disease. The chain is built from TRBV6-2 or TRBV6-3 and TRBJ1-6, with D uncertain. The CDR3 is CASSYSGPGALHF. CDR3 bases: TGTGCCAGCAGTTACTCGGGTCCCGGAGCCCTCCACTTT.